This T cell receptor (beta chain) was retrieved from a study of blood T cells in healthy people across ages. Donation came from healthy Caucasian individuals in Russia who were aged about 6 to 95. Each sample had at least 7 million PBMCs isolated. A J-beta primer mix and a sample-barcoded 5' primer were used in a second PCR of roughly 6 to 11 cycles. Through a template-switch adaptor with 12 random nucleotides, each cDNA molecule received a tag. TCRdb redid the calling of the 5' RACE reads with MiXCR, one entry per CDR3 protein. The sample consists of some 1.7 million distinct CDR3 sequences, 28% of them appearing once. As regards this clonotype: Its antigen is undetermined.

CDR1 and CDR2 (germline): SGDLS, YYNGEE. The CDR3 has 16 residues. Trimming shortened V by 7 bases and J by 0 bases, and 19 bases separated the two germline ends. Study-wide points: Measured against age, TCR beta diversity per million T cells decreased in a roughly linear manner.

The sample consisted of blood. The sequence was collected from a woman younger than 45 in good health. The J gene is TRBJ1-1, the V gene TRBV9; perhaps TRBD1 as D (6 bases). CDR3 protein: CASRRGEGEMNTEAFF. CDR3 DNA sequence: TGTGCCAGCCGCCGGGGGGAGGGGGAAATGAACACTGAAGCTTTCTTT.